This entry lists 17 T cell receptor beta chains sequenced from one sample in a study of OX40 agonist ivuxolimab in advanced cancers. Sequencing used immunoSEQ multiplex PCR; TCRdb keeps in-frame clones, though not all of them. The sample lists about 85,000 clones, around 80% occurring once. The sequences come from CD4+ or CD8+ T cells sorted from blood, collected in a trial of the OX40 agonist ivuxolimab. Receptors were obtained from an adult with an advanced solid tumor such as melanoma, head and neck, liver or kidney cancer.

As DNA, the CDR3 is TGTGCCAGCAGCTTAAACATCGATTACTACAATGAGCAGTTCTTC. Translated: CASSLNIDYYNEQFF. The gene calls are TRBV13 and TRBJ2-1, with D uncertain. Germline values: CDR1 PRHDT, CDR2 FYEKMQ (reference sequence). The CDR3 contains 15 residues. Trimming cost V 2 bases and J 3 bases, with 11 bases left between them. Based on the CDR3 plus reference TRBV13 and TRBJ2-1, the full variable domain is AAGVIQSPRHLIKEKRETATLKCYPIPRHDTVYWYQQGPGQDPQFLISFYEKMQSDKGSIPDRFSAQQFSDYHSELNMSSLELGDSALYFCASSLNIDYYNEQFFGPGTRLTVL.

The chain has TRBV23-1 and TRBJ2-7; tentatively, D is TRBD2 (5 bases). TRBV23-1 falls under the ORF class, with uncertain function. The CDR3 has 14 residues. The V gene lost 4 bases and the J gene lost 3 bases, with 13 bases spanning the gap. The CDR3 sequence: CASSLPGDRYEQYV. The CDR3 DNA is TGCGCCAGCAGTCTGCCCGGGGATCGCTACGAGCAGTACGTC.

The chain recombines TRBV18 with TRBJ2-7, with D hard to call. The ends were cut back, 3 bases at V and 2 bases at J, with 11 bases in the middle. This CDR3 is built from 14 residues. Germline V lookup: CDR1 KGHSH, CDR2 LQKENI. The CDR3, as DNA: TGTGCCAGCTCACCTGGAGTTGGCACCTACGAGCAGTACGTC. Amino acids: CASSPGVGTYEQYV.

The V gene is TRBV6-1, the J gene TRBJ1-2; no clear D. The germline gives CDR1 MNHNS, CDR2 SASEGT. This CDR3 has 11 residues. The V gene lost 5 bases and the J gene lost 2 bases, with 3 bases spanning the gap. The DNA for the CDR3 is TGTGCCAGCAGTACCAACTATGGCTACACCTTC. Translated: CASSTNYGYTF.

The rearrangement joins TRBV25-1 to TRBJ1-3; D gene unclear. The CDR3 has 13 amino acids. Germline-derived CDR1 and CDR2 are MGHDK and SYGVNS. V lost 7 bases to trimming and J lost 4 bases, with 11 bases between them. CDR3: CASMRPVGNTIYF. The DNA for the CDR3 is TGTGCCAGCATGCGTCCAGTCGGAAACACCATATATTTT.

This clone was seen at least ten times. The rearrangement links TRBV7-9 to TRBJ2-7; 7 bases line up with TRBD1. Looked up from germline, CDR1 is SEHNR and CDR2 is FQNEAQ (reference sequence). V gave up 5 bases and J gave up 3 bases; unmatched junction bases: 7. The CDR3 spans 14 residues. CDR3 loop: CASSEGAFDYEQYF. In DNA form, the CDR3 reads TGTGCCAGCAGCGAGGGGGCTTTCGACTACGAGCAGTACTTC.

The CDR3 sequence is CASSVAGGASDTQYF. Here the CDR3 DNA reads TGTGCCAGCAGCGTAGCAGGGGGCGCGTCAGATACGCAGTATTTT. V gene TRBV9 combines with J gene TRBJ2-3; 8 positions agree with TRBD1. CDR3 length: 15 amino acids. Germline V CDR1 and CDR2: SGDLS, YYNGEE. Germline trimming cut 0 bases from V and 4 bases from J; bases unmatched to any gene: 4.

The chain links TRBV5-3 to TRBJ1-5, with a possible D match to TRBD1 (5 bases). Being an ORF, TRBV5-3 has a function that is uncertain. V lost 7 bases, J lost 5 bases, and 10 bases lay in between. This CDR3 is built from 12 residues. As DNA, the CDR3 is TGTGCCAGACAGGGAGGGTATCAGCCCCAGCATTTT. Encoded protein: CARQGGYQPQHF.

The chain is built from TRBV28 and TRBJ1-4, with D unresolved. Germline CDR1 and CDR2: MDHEN and SYDVKM. V was cut by 5 bases and J by 5 bases, with 12 bases left in between. The CDR3 runs 14 residues. CDR3 amino acids: CASSAPGRNEKLFF. CDR3 DNA: TGTGCCAGCAGTGCTCCGGGGAGGAATGAAAAACTGTTTTTT.

The genes are TRBV28 and TRBJ1-6; maybe TRBD1 (5 bases). This CDR3 has 14 residues. V was trimmed by 8 bases and J by 2 bases, leaving 10 bases between them. From germline, CDR1 is MDHEN and CDR2 SYDVKM. CDR3 in amino acids: CASWGGTYNSPLHF. The DNA for the CDR3 is TGTGCCAGCTGGGGGGGTACCTATAATTCACCCCTCCACTTT.

The chain is built from TRBV7-6 and TRBJ2-7, with a possible D match to TRBD2 (6 bases). Germline V gene sequence: CDR1 SGHVS, CDR2 FNYEAQ. The CDR3 spans 17 residues. V was pared by 1 base and J by 2 bases, with 18 bases between. The CDR3 loop is CASSLGSRASDAYEQYF. As DNA, the CDR3 is TGTGCCAGCAGCTTAGGCAGTAGGGCTAGCGATGCCTACGAGCAGTACTTC.

The chain couples TRBV19 to TRBJ2-3; tentatively, D is TRBD1 or TRBD2 (6 bases each). V was clipped by 5 bases and J by 5 bases, with 20 bases between them. Germline loops: CDR1 LNHDA, CDR2 SQIVND (reference sequence). This CDR3 comprises 16 residues. The CDR3 DNA reads TGTGCCAGTAGTGGCACAGGGAGGAGTGGGCAAGATACGCAGTATTTT. Its protein is CASSGTGRSGQDTQYF.

This sequence joins TRBV19 and TRBJ1-6; the match to TRBD1 covers 7 bases. V was clipped by 6 bases and J by 7 bases; unmatched bases: 9. The CDR3 consists of 15 residues. Germline V lookup: CDR1 LNHDA, CDR2 SQIVND (reference sequence). DNA of the CDR3: TGTGCCAGTAGGTCCTCCGGGACAGCCAATTCACCCCTCCACTTT. Translated, it gives CASRSSGTANSPLHF.

This rearrangement joins TRBV5-1 to TRBJ1-1; D gene uncertain. CDR1 SGHRS and CDR2 YFSETQ come from the germline V gene. The CDR3 loop spans 14 amino acids. Trimming shortened V by 4 bases and J by 6 bases, and 16 bases separated the two germline ends. CDR3 in amino acids: CASSLRVLDAEAFF. CDR3 nucleotides: TGCGCCAGCAGCCTCCGGGTCCTGGACGCTGAAGCTTTCTTT. The full variable domain, in which reference TRBV5-1 and TRBJ1-1 provide the parts outside the CDR3, is KAGVTQTPRYLIKTRGQQVTLSCSPISGHRSVSWYQQTPGQGLQFLFEYFSETQRNKGNFPGRFSGRQFSNSRSEMNVSTLELGDSALYLCASSLRVLDAEAFFGQGTRLTVV.

The genes are TRBV7-2 and TRBJ1-5, with 7 nucleotides matching TRBD1. CDR3 size: 14 residues. The trim removed 5 bases at V and 7 bases at J, leaving 8 bases unmatched. Germline V gene data show CDR1 as SGHTA and CDR2 as FQGNSA. CDR3 DNA: TGTGCCAGCAGCAGACAGGGACCGGGCCAGCCCCAGCATTTT. It yields the protein CASSRQGPGQPQHF.

V gene TRBV19 combines with J gene TRBJ1-2; D remains unclear. Trimming shortened V by 3 bases and J by 8 bases, and 10 bases separated the two germline ends. The CDR3 covers 12 residues. Germline values: CDR1 LNHDA, CDR2 SQIVND (reference sequence). CDR3 residues: CASSIYRGGYTF. The CDR3 nucleotides are TGTGCCAGTAGTATCTATAGAGGCGGCTACACCTTC.

V gene TRBV30 combines with J gene TRBJ1-1; D not certain. V lost 1 base, J lost 7 bases, and 13 bases lay in between. The length of the CDR3 is 13 residues. The germline gives CDR1 GTSNPN, CDR2 SVGIG (reference sequence). The CDR3 reads CAWSDRLLVEAFF. The CDR3 region has the DNA TGTGCCTGGAGTGATCGATTATTGGTTGAAGCTTTCTTT.